These 10 T cell receptor beta chains share one sample of origin, sequenced in a study of lymphopenia after photon versus proton radiotherapy. Repertoires were generated with immunoSEQ multiplex PCR, while TCRdb's copy carries only in-frame clones and drops some. This sample yields approximately 24,000 clones, of which roughly 90% are seen a single time; less than 0.9% belongs to the top ten. This specimen was peripheral blood, taken from a patient treated with photon-based radiotherapy. Every receptor here comes from a woman in her forties or fifties with cholangiocarcinoma.

The rearrangement uses TRBV4-1 and TRBJ2-3; TRBD2 matches at 15 bases. This CDR3 spans 19 amino acids. Germline-derived CDR1 and CDR2 are MGHRA and YSYEKL. J gave up 5 bases and V 0 bases, and 9 bases lay outside the gene matches. The CDR3 DNA is TGCGCCAGCAGCCAAGACGGGGTTGGGACTAGCGGGGGGAAAGATACGCAGTATTTT. It yields the protein CASSQDGVGTSGGKDTQYF.

This clone was counted once. This chain links TRBV5-4 with TRBJ2-3; TRBD2 aligns across 13 bases. CDR1 is SGHNT and CDR2 is YYREEE in the germline V gene (reference sequence). Germline trimming cut 4 bases from V and 6 bases from J; bases unmatched to any gene: 17. The CDR3 runs to 19 residues. CDR3 sequence: CASSPTGTSGEVFRDTQYF. CDR3 DNA sequence: TGTGCCAGCAGCCCTACCGGGACTAGCGGGGAGGTTTTCCGCGATACGCAGTATTTT.

In its sample, this clone was seen a few times. The rearrangement links TRBV5-4 to TRBJ1-1; TRBD1 is a possible D gene (6 bases). Per germline, CDR1 SGHNT and CDR2 YYREEE (reference sequence). Trimming took 2 bases from V and 1 from J, leaving 9 bases between them. There are 14 residues in the CDR3. The CDR3 spells CASSFDRSNTEAFF. CDR3 nucleotides: TGTGCCAGCAGCTTTGACAGGTCGAACACTGAAGCTTTCTTT.

The sample holds a few counts of this clone. The V call is TRBV27, the J call TRBJ1-5; the D is unclear. CDR1 MNHEY and CDR2 SMNVEV come from the germline V gene (reference sequence). CDR3 length: 15 amino acids. Between the trimmed V and J ends, which lost 2 bases and 3 bases, there was a span of 11 bases. CDR3 sequence reads: CASSLSVLSNQPQHF. The CDR3 region has the DNA TGTGCCAGCAGTTTAAGTGTGCTCTCCAATCAGCCCCAGCATTTT.

The genes are TRBV15 and TRBJ1-2; D is uncertain. The CDR3 spans 16 residues. The germline CDR1 and CDR2 sequences are LNHNV and YYDKDF (reference sequence). V lost 0 bases, J lost 4 bases, and 15 bases lay in between. Here the CDR3 reads CATSRDAAVSGYGYTF. CDR3 bases: TGTGCCACCAGCAGAGATGCGGCGGTCTCCGGCTATGGCTACACCTTC.

This clone has only one observation. The chain uses TRBV11-3 and TRBJ2-2; D possibly corresponds to TRBD2 (5 bases). The V gene lost 1 base and the J gene lost 3 bases, with 9 bases spanning the gap. The germline V gene encodes CDR1 SGHNT and CDR2 YENEEA. The CDR3 contains 15 residues. CDR3 sequence: CASSLGYGDTGELFF. The CDR3 DNA follows: TGTGCCAGCAGCTTAGGATACGGGGACACCGGGGAGCTGTTTTTT.

The rearrangement joins TRBV2 to TRBJ2-1; D is possibly TRBD1 or TRBD2 (6 bases each). The germline V and J ends were trimmed by 7 bases and 9 bases, with 19 bases remaining between them. Germline CDR1 and CDR2: SNHLY and FYNNEI. The length of the CDR3 is 14 residues. The CDR3 is CASTLWGALGEQFF. In nucleotides, the CDR3 is TGTGCCAGCACTCTCTGGGGGGCGCTCGGTGAGCAGTTCTTC.

The chain joins TRBV4-1 to TRBJ2-1, with TRBD2 identical over 8 bases. CDR1 is MGHRA and CDR2 is YSYEKL in the germline V gene. The V segment lost 1 base and the J segment 0 bases; nucleotides outside the gene matches: 8. The CDR3 has 18 residues. The CDR3 reads CASSQGPLRGGSYNEQFF. CDR3 sequence (DNA): TGCGCCAGCAGCCAAGGTCCACTTCGGGGGGGCTCCTACAATGAGCAGTTCTTC.

The CDR3 DNA reads TGTGCCAGCAGCTTTGGGGACGGAGCTAACTATGGCTACACCTTC. Translation gives CASSFGDGANYGYTF. The chain is built from TRBV7-2 and TRBJ1-2; D might be TRBD1 (5 bases). The CDR3 is 15 amino acids. Per germline, CDR1 SGHTA and CDR2 FQGNSA. V dropped 3 bases and J dropped 0 bases, with 11 bases sitting between them. The entire variable domain, with the rest obtained from reference TRBV7-2 and TRBJ1-2, is as follows: GAGVSQSPSNKVTEKGKDVELRCDPISGHTALYWYRQSLGQGLEFLIYFQGNSAPDKSGLPSDRFSAERTGGSVSTLTIQRTQQEDSAVYLCASSFGDGANYGYTFGSGTRLTVV.

For the CDR3, the DNA is TGTGCCAGCAGAGCCTCCGGGACAGGGAACACCGGGGAGCTGTTTTTT. It codes for CASRASGTGNTGELFF. V is TRBV25-1 and J is TRBJ2-2; 8 positions agree with TRBD1. CDR1 MGHDK and CDR2 SYGVNS come from the germline V gene. CDR3 length: 16 residues. The trim removed 6 bases at V and 1 base at J, leaving 7 bases unmatched.